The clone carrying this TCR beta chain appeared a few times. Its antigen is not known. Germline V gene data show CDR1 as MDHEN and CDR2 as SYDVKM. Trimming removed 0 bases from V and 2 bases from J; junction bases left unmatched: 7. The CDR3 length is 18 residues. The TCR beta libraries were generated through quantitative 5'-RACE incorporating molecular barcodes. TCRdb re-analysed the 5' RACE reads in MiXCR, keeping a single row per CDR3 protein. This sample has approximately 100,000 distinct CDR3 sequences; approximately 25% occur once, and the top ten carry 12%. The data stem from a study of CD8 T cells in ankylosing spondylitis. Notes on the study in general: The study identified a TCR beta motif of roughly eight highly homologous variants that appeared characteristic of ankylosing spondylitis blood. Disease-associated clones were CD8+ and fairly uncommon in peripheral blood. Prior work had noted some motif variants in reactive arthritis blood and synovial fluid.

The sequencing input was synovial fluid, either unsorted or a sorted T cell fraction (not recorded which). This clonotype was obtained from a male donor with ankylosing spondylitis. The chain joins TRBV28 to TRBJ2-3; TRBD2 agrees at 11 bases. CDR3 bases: TGTGCCAGCAGTTTATGGTCCACTAGCGGGAGTTCCACAGATACGCAGTATTTT. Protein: CASSLWSTSGSSTDTQYF.